Listed below are T cell receptor beta chains from one sample, sequenced in a study of blood T cell repertoires in COVID-19. Profiled with immunoSEQ multiplex PCR; TCRdb holds only in-frame clones, not every one. Here the sample spans 30,000 to 35,000 clones, over 70% being singletons. Sequenced input: peripheral blood. The source of these receptors is a man older than 75 with acute or convalescent COVID-19. CDR3s include the opening cysteine and the closing phenylalanine or tryptophan. The D gene is left open where the match is weak. Only part of the rows carry a size: once, few, many, or a class if the clone is expanded.

>TRBV18|14|-|-|TRBJ2-5
TGTGCCAGCTCACCACCGTCGGTACAAGAGACCCAGTACTTC
CASSPPSVQETQYF
>TRBV5-6|14|-|-|TRBJ2-7
TGTGCCAGCAGCTTGGGAGTTTACGCCTACGAGCAGTACTTC
CASSLGVYAYEQYF
>TRBV10-3|15|-|-|TRBJ2-1
TGTGCCATCAGTGAAAGCCAAATTGCCTACAATGAGCAGTTCTTC
CAISESQIAYNEQFF
>TRBV30|14|TRBD1|few|TRBJ1-2
TGTGCCTGGAGTAAGACAGGGGGCAACTATGGCTACACCTTC
CAWSKTGGNYGYTF
>TRBV19|13|-|-|TRBJ2-5
TGTGCCAGTAGTGAAGGCAGGGAAGAGACCCAGTACTTC
CASSEGREETQYF
>TRBV18|15|TRBD1|-|TRBJ1-2
TGTGCCAGCTCACAACCGGGACAGGGGGACTATGGCTACACCTTC
CASSQPGQGDYGYTF
>TRBV7-2|15|TRBD1|-|TRBJ2-7
TGTGCCAGCAGCTTAGCCGGGACAGGGTGGTACGAGCAGTACTTC
CASSLAGTGWYEQYF
>TRBV7-2|17|-|few|TRBJ2-7
TGTGCCAGCAGCCAGGAGGACTTGATACGAAGCTCCTACGAGCAGTACTTC
CASSQEDLIRSSYEQYF
>TRBV3-1/TRBV3-2|13|-|few|TRBJ1-1
TGTGCCAGCAGCCACATCCGGGACAATGAAGCTTTCTTT
CASSHIRDNEAFF
>TRBV5-1|14|-|once|TRBJ2-1
TGCGCCAGCAGCTTGGTTTTGACCGCGCCGGGGCAGTTCTTC
CASSLVLTAPGQFF
>TRBV6-4|12|TRBD1|-|TRBJ2-2
TGTGCCACAGGGGGCGACACCGGGGAGCTGTTTTTT
CATGGDTGELFF
>TRBV30|16|TRBD1|-|TRBJ1-6
TGTGCCTGGAGCCGGGACAGGGTGCGCGGTAATTCACCCCTCCACTTT
CAWSRDRVRGNSPLHF
>TRBV7-2|13|-|few|TRBJ2-2
TGTGCCAGCAGCTTACAGGGGGGAGGGGAGCTGTTTTTT
CASSLQGGGELFF
>TRBV4-2|14|-|-|TRBJ2-4
TGTGCCAGCAGCCAAGAGCAGGGGCGGAACATTCAGTACTTC
CASSQEQGRNIQYF
>TRBV2|16|TRBD1|-|TRBJ2-2
TGTGCCAGCAGTGAACAGGGACAGATGAACACCGGGGAGCTGTTTTTT
CASSEQGQMNTGELFF
>TRBV7-6|15|-|-|TRBJ2-7
TGTGCCAGCAGCCATCTCGGTCGGGACAACGTCGAGCAGTACTTC
CASSHLGRDNVEQYF
>TRBV2|14|TRBD2|-|TRBJ2-5
TGTGCCAGCGGAGAACTAGCGCTAACTCAGACCCAGTACTTC
CASGELALTQTQYF
>TRBV15|16|TRBD1|-|TRBJ1-2
TGTGCCACCAGCAGGGGGACCAGGGGGCAATGGTATGGCTACACCTTC
CATSRGTRGQWYGYTF
>TRBV5-6|15|-|-|TRBJ1-6
TGTGCCAGCAGCCCGCAGGGGTTAAAGAATTCACCCCTCCACTTT
CASSPQGLKNSPLHF
>TRBV5-6|15|-|few|TRBJ2-5
TGTGCCAGCAGCAATTGGGGGGGGGCGATAGAGACCCAGTACTTC
CASSNWGGAIETQYF
>TRBV24-1|15|-|-|TRBJ2-5
TGTGCCACCAGTGATTTGCGGGGGTGGGGGGAGACCCAGTACTTC
CATSDLRGWGETQYF
>TRBV18|15|-|-|TRBJ1-1
TGTGCCAGCTCACCACCAACCAGGTTGAACACTGAAGCTTTCTTT
CASSPPTRLNTEAFF
>TRBV11-1|15|TRBD2|-|TRBJ2-5
TGTGCCAGCAGCTACGGTAGCGGGGGCTTGGAGACCCAGTACTTC
CASSYGSGGLETQYF
>TRBV7-2|12|-|many|TRBJ2-7
TGTGCCAGCAGCTTAACTACAACGAAGCAGTACTTC
CASSLTTTKQYF
>TRBV5-1|15|-|-|TRBJ2-2
TGCGCCAGCAGCTTTGGACATGGTAATACCGGGGAGCTGTTTTTT
CASSFGHGNTGELFF
>TRBV12-3/TRBV12-4|12|-|-|TRBJ1-2
TGTGCCAGCAGTTTAGACCCGGGGGGCTACACCTTC
CASSLDPGGYTF
>TRBV18|16|-|-|TRBJ1-4
TGTGCCAGCTCACCAGTAGGACAGTCTCGAAATGAAAAACTGTTTTTT
CASSPVGQSRNEKLFF
>TRBV30|13|TRBD2|-|TRBJ2-1
TGTGCCTGGCTAGCGGGGGCCCTTAATGAGCAGTTCTTC
CAWLAGALNEQFF
>TRBV6-1|14|-|-|TRBJ2-3
TGTGCCAGCAGTGAAGGACTAGAAGCAGATACGCAGTATTTT
CASSEGLEADTQYF
>TRBV5-8|19|-|few|TRBJ1-5
TGTGCCAGCAGCTTGGCCGACGCTCCCGCGGCCAATAGCAATCAGCCCCAGCATTTT
CASSLADAPAANSNQPQHF
>TRBV11-2|15|-|-|TRBJ1-3
TGTGCCAGCAGCATTGATTCCTACTCTGGAAACACCATATATTTT
CASSIDSYSGNTIYF
>TRBV15|14|TRBD2|once|TRBJ2-7
TGTGCCACCAGCAGAGGGGGACTAGCCGGCGAGCAGTACTTC
CATSRGGLAGEQYF
>TRBV18|12|-|-|TRBJ2-4
TGTGCCAGCTCACCGGTGGGGCGCATTCAGTACTTC
CASSPVGRIQYF
>TRBV6-5|14|TRBD1|-|TRBJ2-3
TGTGCCAGCAATCGACAGGGCTTAACAGATACGCAGTATTTT
CASNRQGLTDTQYF
>TRBV28|15|-|-|TRBJ1-4
TGTGCCAGCAGTTTACACCTCGGCTTGGGAGAGAAACTGTTTTTT
CASSLHLGLGEKLFF
>TRBV6-5|12|TRBD1|-|TRBJ1-2
TGTGCCAGCAGTACTCAGGGGGCGCAGACCCTCTTC
CASSTQGAQTLF
>TRBV1|17|-|-|TRBJ2-3
TGCACCAGCAGCCAAGAGGGGGCTAGCGGGATTTCAGATACGCAGTATTTT
CTSSQEGASGISDTQYF
>TRBV7-9|15|TRBD1|-|TRBJ2-3
TGTGCCAGCAGCTGGATACAGGGGGCAATAGATACGCAGTATTTT
CASSWIQGAIDTQYF
>TRBV9|15|-|-|TRBJ1-3
TGTGCCAGCAGCACCCCAACAGGGAACGGAAACACCATATATTTT
CASSTPTGNGNTIYF
>TRBV3-1/TRBV3-2|16|-|-|TRBJ1-3
TGTGCCAGCAGCCAATATCGGGTTAGCTCTGGAAACACCATATATTTT
CASSQYRVSSGNTIYF
>TRBV6-2/TRBV6-3|16|TRBD2|once|TRBJ2-3
TGTGCCAGCAGTGACCCCCTAGCGGGGGGAGCAGATACGCAGTATTTT
CASSDPLAGGADTQYF
>TRBV6-2/TRBV6-3|14|-|-|TRBJ2-7
TGTGCCAGCAGTTATAGCAGGGGCGGCCTCGAGCAGTACTTC
CASSYSRGGLEQYF
>TRBV7-2|17|TRBD1|few|TRBJ1-3
TGTGCCAGCAGCTTAGGCCCTCGGGACAGGGCAGGAAACACCATATATTTT
CASSLGPRDRAGNTIYF
>TRBV9|17|TRBD2|-|TRBJ2-5
TGTGCCAGTTCTCCGGGACTAGCGGGAGGAGTCGGAGAGACCCAGTACTTC
CASSPGLAGGVGETQYF
>TRBV4-3|16|TRBD2|-|TRBJ2-2
TGCGCCAGCAGCCGGGCGGGAGGGGCGAACACCGGGGAGCTGTTTTTT
CASSRAGGANTGELFF
>TRBV12-3/TRBV12-4|12|-|-|TRBJ2-1
TGTGCCAGCAGTTCTAGCGTCAATGAGCAGTTCTTC
CASSSSVNEQFF
>TRBV7-2|13|-|-|TRBJ2-7
TGTGCCAGCAGCTTATACAGGGCTTACGAGCAGTACTTC
CASSLYRAYEQYF
>TRBV7-8|19|-|few|TRBJ1-1
TGTGCCAGCAGCTTAGAGGTCTGGGTAGCGGGATTGGAAAACACTGAAGCTTTCTTT
CASSLEVWVAGLENTEAFF
>TRBV2|13|-|once|TRBJ2-3
TGTGCCAGCAGTGACCAGAGCACAGATACGCAGTATTTT
CASSDQSTDTQYF
>TRBV7-2|15|-|-|TRBJ1-1
TGTGCCAGCAGCTGGACACGGCCCCTGAACACTGAAGCTTTCTTT
CASSWTRPLNTEAFF
>TRBV19|13|-|-|TRBJ1-4
TGTGCCAGTAGAAACAGGGAAGGTGAAAAACTGTTTTTT
CASRNREGEKLFF
>TRBV9|15|-|once|TRBJ1-4
TGTGCCAGCAGCGTCCGGGGGGACATTAATGAAAAACTGTTTTTT
CASSVRGDINEKLFF
>TRBV6-2/TRBV6-3|14|TRBD1|-|TRBJ1-4
TGTGCCAGCAGTTACGGGACAGGCTTTGAAAAACTGTTTTTT
CASSYGTGFEKLFF
>TRBV9|14|-|-|TRBJ2-7
TGTGCCAGCAGCGGTCGACAGGTGCCCAACGAGCAGTACTTC
CASSGRQVPNEQYF
>TRBV18|14|-|-|TRBJ2-1
TGTGCCAGCTCCGGAGGGAGCTCCTACAATGAGCAGTTCTTC
CASSGGSSYNEQFF